This entry features one TCR beta chain sequence. Its specificity is not known. The sample is drawn from a study of T-cell reconstitution after alpha-beta-depleted transplantation in children. Unique molecular identifiers were incorporated during preparation of the TCRbeta library. TCRdb called the PCR reads again in MiXCR, with one record for every CDR3 protein. The data show about 300,000 distinct CDR3 sequences, over 9.5% seen once. V was trimmed by 5 bases and J by 1 base, leaving 11 bases between them. This CDR3 region has 14 residues. Germline values: CDR1 GTSNPN, CDR2 SVGIG (reference sequence). Study-level findings and limits: Hyperexpanded clones declined; after one year, newly produced T cells mostly supplied diversity.

This specimen consisted of PBMCs, obtained before TCRalphabeta/CD19-depleted stem cell transplant. The rearrangement links TRBV30 to TRBJ2-2; no clear D gene. The receptor comes from a boy under two years old with acute myeloid leukemia, due to receive a stem cell transplant. The CDR3 spells CAWALGRNTGELFF. The CDR3, as DNA: TGTGCCTGGGCCCTTGGGCGGAACACCGGGGAGCTGTTTTTT.